This T cell receptor beta chain was recovered during a study of graft-versus-host responses after intestinal transplantation. Looked up from germline, CDR1 is SGHNT and CDR2 is YYREEE (reference sequence). This CDR3 contains 17 residues. V lost 4 bases and J lost 3; bases outside the gene matches: 6. Clones were sequenced by immunoSEQ multiplex PCR, and TCRdb holds only the in-frame ones, with some missing. This table has about 15,000 clones, around three fifths appearing once. To release intraepithelial and lamina propria lymphocytes, the graft tissue was processed. This clone was counted a few times.

This receptor was obtained from a human patient who received an intestinal transplant, so some T cells may come from the graft donor. The chain joins TRBV5-4 to TRBJ2-2, with 13 positions matching TRBD2. The sample here was ileum tissue, taken 524 days after transplant. The CDR3 is CASSTELAGGDTGELFF. The CDR3 DNA is TGTGCCAGCAGCACCGAACTAGCGGGAGGGGACACCGGGGAGCTGTTTTTT.